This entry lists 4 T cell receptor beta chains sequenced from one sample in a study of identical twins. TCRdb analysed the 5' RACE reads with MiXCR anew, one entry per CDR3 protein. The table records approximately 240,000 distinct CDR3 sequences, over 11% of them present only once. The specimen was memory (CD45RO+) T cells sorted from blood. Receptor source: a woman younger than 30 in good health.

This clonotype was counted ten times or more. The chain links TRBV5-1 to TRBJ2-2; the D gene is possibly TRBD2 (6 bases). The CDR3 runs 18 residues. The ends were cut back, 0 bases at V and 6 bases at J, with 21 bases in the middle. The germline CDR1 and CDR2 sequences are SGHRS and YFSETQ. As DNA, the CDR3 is TGCGCCAGCAGCTTGGCAGTCGCGGGGAGATCTGTTGCCGGGGAGCTGTTTTTT. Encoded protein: CASSLAVAGRSVAGELFF.

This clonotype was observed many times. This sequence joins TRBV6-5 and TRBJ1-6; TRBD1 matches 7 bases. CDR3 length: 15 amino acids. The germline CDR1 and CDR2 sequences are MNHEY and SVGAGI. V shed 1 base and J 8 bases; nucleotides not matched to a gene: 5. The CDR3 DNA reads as TGTGCCAGCAGTTACTTACAGGGGTCAGATTCACCCCTCCACTTT. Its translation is CASSYLQGSDSPLHF.

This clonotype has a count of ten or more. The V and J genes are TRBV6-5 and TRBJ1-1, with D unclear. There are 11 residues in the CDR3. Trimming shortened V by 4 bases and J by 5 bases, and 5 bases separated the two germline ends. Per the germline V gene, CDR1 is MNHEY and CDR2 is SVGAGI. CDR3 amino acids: CASSSQTEAFF. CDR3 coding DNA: TGTGCCAGCAGTTCTCAGACTGAAGCTTTCTTT.

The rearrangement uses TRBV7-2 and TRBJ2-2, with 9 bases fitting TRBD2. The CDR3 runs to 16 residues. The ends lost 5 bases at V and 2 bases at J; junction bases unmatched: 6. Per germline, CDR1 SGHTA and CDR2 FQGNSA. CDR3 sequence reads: CASSPHSGRNTGELFF. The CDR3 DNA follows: TGTGCCAGCAGCCCACATAGCGGGAGAAACACCGGGGAGCTGTTTTTT.